The rows below give T cell receptor beta chains drawn from one sample of a study of T cell responses to AZD1222 COVID-19 vaccine. Sequencing was performed with immunoSEQ multiplex PCR; in TCRdb, only in-frame clones are kept and a portion is missing. Counted here are 130,000 or so clones, just over 90% occurring once; the ten biggest clones make up 0.9% to 1.2%. Here the sequenced sample was peripheral blood, taken 28 days after the second AZD1222 dose. The source is an adult who received the AZD1222 COVID-19 vaccine. Each CDR3 is given without its conserved first and last residue. Each record gives: CDR3 protein, J gene, V gene.

cdr3_aa: ASSQTVDRETQY
j_call: TRBJ2-5
v_call: TRBV19

cdr3_aa: ASSQLGDGYT
j_call: TRBJ1-2
v_call: TRBV3-1/TRBV3-2

cdr3_aa: ATSRGQGGPETSGRFRYSYEQY
j_call: TRBJ2-7
v_call: TRBV15

cdr3_aa: AGPKGGLVAYEQF
j_call: TRBJ2-1
v_call: TRBV19

cdr3_aa: ASSSNTRGTEQY
j_call: TRBJ2-7
v_call: TRBV11-2

cdr3_aa: ASSQLKWGANYGYT
j_call: TRBJ1-2
v_call: TRBV28

cdr3_aa: ASSAAGGETQY
j_call: TRBJ2-5
v_call: TRBV12-3/TRBV12-4

cdr3_aa: ASSLEPSYNEQF
j_call: TRBJ2-1
v_call: TRBV11-2

cdr3_aa: ASSLGNQNYGYT
j_call: TRBJ1-2
v_call: TRBV7-8

cdr3_aa: ASSQSPDRSEYGYT
j_call: TRBJ1-2
v_call: TRBV4-1

cdr3_aa: ASSELAGGPYNEQF
j_call: TRBJ2-1
v_call: TRBV6-1

cdr3_aa: ASSVRDRGPGELF
j_call: TRBJ2-2
v_call: TRBV19

cdr3_aa: ASSQASGSGGTQY
j_call: TRBJ2-3
v_call: TRBV4-1

cdr3_aa: ASSPTGTGFSEQY
j_call: TRBJ2-7
v_call: TRBV7-6

cdr3_aa: ASSPISGDEQY
j_call: TRBJ2-7
v_call: TRBV5-1

cdr3_aa: ASSNEVNTEAF
j_call: TRBJ1-1
v_call: TRBV28

cdr3_aa: ASSQDVGYTEAF
j_call: TRBJ1-1
v_call: TRBV4-1

cdr3_aa: ASSLQLIDEQF
j_call: TRBJ2-1
v_call: TRBV27

cdr3_aa: ASLQGFRRNSPLH
j_call: TRBJ1-6
v_call: TRBV2

cdr3_aa: ASRPGVGDQPQH
j_call: TRBJ1-5
v_call: TRBV6-5

cdr3_aa: ASAGWVGSGELF
j_call: TRBJ2-2
v_call: TRBV6-5

cdr3_aa: ASSLSWPGTSGGTDTQY
j_call: TRBJ2-3
v_call: TRBV28

cdr3_aa: ASNLAGWRETQY
j_call: TRBJ2-5
v_call: TRBV2

cdr3_aa: ASSLTGSNEQF
j_call: TRBJ2-1
v_call: TRBV7-3

cdr3_aa: ASSQLLAEGAQY
j_call: TRBJ2-5
v_call: TRBV4-2

cdr3_aa: ASSANQGTGPGGYT
j_call: TRBJ1-2
v_call: TRBV5-1

cdr3_aa: ASSAYGTGTNYGYT
j_call: TRBJ1-2
v_call: TRBV6-1

cdr3_aa: AHRGAGNYNSPLH
j_call: TRBJ1-6
v_call: TRBV2

cdr3_aa: ASSFRSAVSTDTQY
j_call: TRBJ2-3
v_call: TRBV5-6

cdr3_aa: ASSQVLMVNSNNEQF
j_call: TRBJ2-1
v_call: TRBV4-2

cdr3_aa: ASNPRAFWGETQY
j_call: TRBJ2-5
v_call: TRBV6-5

cdr3_aa: ASSLGKYTSGDPYEQY
j_call: TRBJ2-7
v_call: TRBV2

cdr3_aa: ASSARAPRSYTEAF
j_call: TRBJ1-1
v_call: TRBV5-8

cdr3_aa: ASSFDAANYGYT
j_call: TRBJ1-2
v_call: TRBV11-2

cdr3_aa: ASSVGFGFNEKLF
j_call: TRBJ1-4
v_call: TRBV9

cdr3_aa: SVVPGQITDTQY
j_call: TRBJ2-3
v_call: TRBV29-1

cdr3_aa: ASSYRGPFTGNTIY
j_call: TRBJ1-3
v_call: TRBV6-5

cdr3_aa: ASSSTQTDSNEKLF
j_call: TRBJ1-4
v_call: TRBV6-6

cdr3_aa: ASSDNYEQY
j_call: TRBJ2-7
v_call: TRBV6-1

cdr3_aa: ASSSIPGSSGNTIY
j_call: TRBJ1-3
v_call: TRBV7-8

cdr3_aa: ASSLVATINEQF
j_call: TRBJ2-1
v_call: TRBV7-9

cdr3_aa: ASSSPRDLTDTQY
j_call: TRBJ2-3
v_call: TRBV5-4